This T cell receptor (beta chain) was documented in a study of blood T cell repertoires in COVID-19. At the level of the study: Specimens from acute and convalescent COVID-19 originated in the United States, Italy and Spain. PBMCs, B-cell-depleted T cells, or T cells provided the cDNA or gDNA that made up the material.

As processed by the authors: It was from reference gene primer amplification that nucleated cell counts were estimated. Data came from immunoSEQ multiplex PCR; TCRdb stores just in-frame clones and leaves some out. V, J and clone size reflect that table, while D and trimming were determined from the DNA. The profile shows under 200,000 clones, around 83% of them singletons. The V gene lost 5 bases and the J gene lost 6 bases, with 16 bases spanning the gap. The CDR3 sequence is 14 residues long. Per the germline V gene, CDR1 is SGHTA and CDR2 is FQGNSA. The chain has TRBV7-2 and TRBJ1-1; D uncertain. Sequenced material: peripheral blood. The clonotype was recovered from a man aged 40-50 years with acute or convalescent COVID-19. CDR3 protein: CASSVYGGQPEAFF. The CDR3 DNA follows: TGTGCCAGCAGCGTCTACGGTGGGCAACCTGAAGCTTTCTTT.